The 2 T cell receptor beta chains presented below share a single source sample, sequenced in a study of blood T cell repertoires in COVID-19. Data came from immunoSEQ multiplex PCR; TCRdb stores just in-frame clones and leaves some out. The sample yields just under 150,000 clones, 87% seen once. The sequenced sample consisted of peripheral blood. The receptors stem from a woman in her fifties or sixties with active or convalescent COVID-19.

The chain combines TRBV18 with TRBJ2-3; D may be TRBD1 (6 bases). Trimming took 6 bases from V and 4 from J, leaving 14 bases between them. Per germline, CDR1 KGHSH and CDR2 LQKENI. The CDR3 has 14 residues. CDR3 in amino acids: CASSGQGSADTQYF. The CDR3 region has the DNA TGTGCCAGCTCCGGCCAGGGGTCGGCAGATACGCAGTATTTT.

This clone was observed a handful of times. The chain carries TRBV3-1 (or the pseudogene TRBV3-2) and TRBJ1-1, with D tentatively TRBD1 (5 bases). The CDR3 runs to 13 residues. Looked up from germline, CDR1 is LGHDT and CDR2 is YNNKEL (reference sequence). Trimming removed 2 bases from V and 11 bases from J, with 15 bases in between. In nucleotides, the CDR3 is TGTGCCAGCAGCCAACCCGACAGCACTGCGGCTTTCTTT. This codes for CASSQPDSTAAFF.